This is a list of T cell receptor beta chains from one sample in a study of cytomegalovirus exposure and HLA in healthy donors. The data were produced by immunoSEQ multiplex PCR, yet TCRdb's version contains in-frame clones alone and is incomplete. The sample contains about 97,000 clones, 65% to 80% of which appear only once. The specimen was PBMCs. These receptors were obtained from a man aged 50 to 59 in good health and CMV-seronegative. Each CDR3 is given with its conserved first and last residue. The order of the fields is D gene, clone size, J gene, V gene, CDR3 protein, CDR3 DNA. D genes are given only for firm matches. Only part of the rows carry a size: once, few, many, or a class if the clone is expanded.

.	.	TRBJ2-2	TRBV5-1	CASSLEAEGGGELFF	TGCGCCAGCAGCTTGGAGGCGGAAGGGGGCGGGGAGCTGTTTTTT
TRBD2	.	TRBJ2-1	TRBV30	CAWSLAGGFNEQFF	TGTGCCTGGAGTCTAGCGGGAGGGTTCAATGAGCAGTTCTTC
TRBD1	.	TRBJ1-1	TRBV6-6	CASSYSEGATEAFF	TGTGCCAGCAGTTACTCAGAGGGGGCGACTGAAGCTTTCTTT
.	.	TRBJ1-1	TRBV5-1	CASSFGTEAFF	TGCGCCAGCAGCTTCGGGACTGAAGCTTTCTTT
TRBD2	.	TRBJ2-3	TRBV5-4	CASTIAGLDTQYF	TGTGCCAGCACAATAGCGGGGTTAGATACGCAGTATTTT
TRBD1	few	TRBJ1-1	TRBV5-1	CASSPPGQYTEAFF	TGCGCCAGCAGCCCTCCGGGACAGTACACTGAAGCTTTCTTT
TRBD1	.	TRBJ2-5	TRBV6-4	CASSPDRGETQYF	TGTGCCAGCAGTCCAGACAGGGGTGAGACCCAGTACTTC
TRBD2	few	TRBJ2-1	TRBV7-3	CASSPGGNEQFF	TGTGCCAGCAGCCCCGGGGGGAATGAGCAGTTCTTC
.	.	TRBJ1-6	TRBV6-5	CAIRGRGGNSPLHF	TGTGCAATTCGGGGTCGGGGGGGGAATTCACCCCTCCACTTT
TRBD1	.	TRBJ1-1	TRBV28	CASSFRGQGPLKAFF	TGTGCCAGCAGTTTCCGCGGACAGGGGCCCCTCAAAGCTTTCTTT
.	.	TRBJ1-2	TRBV10-3	CAISEFDLGGYTF	TGTGCCATCAGTGAGTTTGACCTCGGGGGCTACACCTTC
TRBD1	.	TRBJ1-6	TRBV19	CASSVGQLNSPLHF	TGTGCCAGTAGCGTGGGACAGCTTAATTCACCCCTCCACTTT
TRBD2	.	TRBJ2-5	TRBV4-1	CASSQDVAGGRAETQYF	TGCGCCAGCAGCCAAGATGTGGCGGGGGGGAGGGCGGAGACCCAGTACTTC
.	few	TRBJ2-3	TRBV7-9	CASSRLEGAGGTDTQYF	TGTGCCAGCAGCCGACTGGAGGGGGCCGGGGGCACAGATACGCAGTATTTT
.	.	TRBJ2-2	TRBV7-2	CASSQITGELFF	TGTGCCAGCAGCCAGATCACCGGGGAGCTGTTTTTT
.	few	TRBJ1-2	TRBV4-1	CASSRKSGESNYGYTF	TGCGCCAGCAGCCGGAAATCAGGGGAGTCCAACTATGGCTACACCTTC
.	.	TRBJ1-1	TRBV29-1	CSAKGETEAFF	TGCAGCGCCAAGGGGGAGACTGAAGCTTTCTTT
TRBD1	.	TRBJ1-1	TRBV27	CASSLSYGTGAPIMNTEAFF	TGTGCCAGCAGTTTATCATACGGGACAGGGGCCCCGATCATGAACACTGAAGCTTTCTTT
.	large	TRBJ2-2	TRBV27	CASSLLGPGVTGELFF	TGTGCCAGCAGTTTATTAGGACCGGGGGTTACCGGGGAGCTGTTTTTT
TRBD1	few	TRBJ1-2	TRBV29-1	CSVPGQGNYGYTF	TGCAGCGTGCCCGGACAGGGTAACTATGGCTACACCTTC
TRBD2	.	TRBJ2-7	TRBV19	CASSPRTSVSYEQYF	TGTGCCAGTAGTCCACGGACTAGCGTCTCCTACGAGCAGTACTTC
.	.	TRBJ1-4	TRBV5-6	CASRYRGTNEKLFF	TGTGCCAGCAGGTACCGGGGGACTAATGAAAAACTGTTTTTT
TRBD1	few	TRBJ1-2	TRBV30	CAWSKGAGYTF	TGTGCCTGGAGTAAGGGGGCTGGCTACACCTTC
.	.	TRBJ1-1	TRBV14	CASSHLGQYGEAFF	TGTGCCAGCAGCCACCTAGGACAGTACGGTGAAGCTTTCTTT
.	.	TRBJ1-5	TRBV30	CAWTKKAGSHQPQHF	TGTGCCTGGACCAAAAAGGCAGGCTCGCATCAGCCCCAGCATTTT
.	few	TRBJ1-3	TRBV6-1	CASSESSLTGPPWNTIYF	TGTGCCAGCAGTGAATCGAGTCTGACAGGTCCTCCCTGGAACACCATATATTTT